This record looks at one T cell receptor (beta chain) sequence and its context. The data stem from a study of radiation and T cells in renal cell carcinoma. Time point denoted: blood 4 weeks post-SBRT, at nephrectomy. Specified treatment: 15 Gy SBRT to primary tumor, nephrectomy 4 weeks later. CDR3 length equals 15 residues. Germline CDR1 is MNHNY and CDR2 is SVGAGI (reference sequence). Losses at the gene ends were 2 bases for V and 4 bases for J; bases not matched to a gene: 7. Using immunoSEQ multiplex PCR, the repertoire was profiled, and TCRdb retains in-frame clones only, with some absent. The sample lists around 77,000 clones, 70% to 90% seen once, with 2% to 3% in the top ten.

The chain couples TRBV6-6 to TRBJ2-5; 7 bases fit TRBD1. Source: blood, taken from a patient whose treatment included radiotherapy and nephrectomy. The TCR originated in a woman aged 60-70 years with renal cell carcinoma. The CDR3 coding sequence is TGTGCCAGCAGTTACGGTACAGGGGCACGAGAGACCCAGTACTTC. This encodes CASSYGTGARETQYF.